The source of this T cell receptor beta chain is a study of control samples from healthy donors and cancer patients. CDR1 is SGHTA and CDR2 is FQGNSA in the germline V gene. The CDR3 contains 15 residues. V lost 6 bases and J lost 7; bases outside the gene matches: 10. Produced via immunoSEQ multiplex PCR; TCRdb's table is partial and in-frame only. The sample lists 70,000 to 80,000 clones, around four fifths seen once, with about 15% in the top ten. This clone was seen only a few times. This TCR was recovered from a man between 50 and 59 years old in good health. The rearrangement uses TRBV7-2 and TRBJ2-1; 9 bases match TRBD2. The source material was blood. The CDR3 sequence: CASSLGRTSGNEQFF. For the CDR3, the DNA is TGTGCCAGCAGTTTGGGTAGAACTAGCGGGAATGAGCAGTTCTTC.